What follows describes a single T cell receptor (beta chain). This record belongs to a study of low-dose radiotherapy and immunotherapy resistance in tumors. Across the whole study: A dose of 1 Gy per fraction every two weeks went to Cohort 2, totaling 13 Gy over 26 weeks. The study gave patients oral aspirin 300 mg daily for four cycles from cycle 1 day 1.

First-strand cDNA relied on TRAV- and TRBV-specific primers spanning alpha and beta chains. TCR amplification involved 20 to 25 PCR cycles with a constant-region primer and V-primer adapter. Using its own MiXCR run on the reads, TCRdb lists one record per CDR3 protein. The table records 65,000 to 95,000 distinct CDR3 sequences, approximately 17% of them present only once. Sample time point: before trial treatment. The sample in question was PBMCs, obtained before treatment. The receptor was derived from a male donor with prostate cancer.

The CDR3 region has the DNA TGTGCCAGCAGTGACCCAGGGCTTGGCACTGAAGCTTTCTTT. Amino acid sequence: CASSDPGLGTEAFF. The rearrangement uses TRBV6-1 and TRBJ1-1; maybe TRBD1 (5 bases). Germline CDR1 reads MNHNS; CDR2 reads SASEGT. This CDR3 region has 14 residues. V dropped 3 bases and J dropped 4 bases, with 12 bases sitting between them.